This T cell receptor (beta chain) was identified during a study of control samples from healthy donors and cancer patients (dated by TCRdb to the early 2020s). Library preparation employed the immunoSEQ multiplex PCR assay. TCRdb provides this immuneACCESS table in a form limited to in-frame rearrangements. Some clones are lacking; in checked studies, under half of them reflect an unresolved V gene, and why the rest are absent is not known. In this sample the table shows around 110,000 clones, 80% to 90% of which occur a single time. Approximately 1.1% of the sample goes to the ten largest clones. Regarding this clone: Its antigen has not been determined. Base-call qualities are not available, and no considerably larger clone is one nucleotide away.

V gives up 0 bases and J gives up 6 bases, and the segment between their germline ends measures 6 bases. There are 12 amino acids in the CDR3, from cysteine to phenylalanine inclusive. The only DNA kept is the CDR3, 36 bases in frame from the first base. Per the germline V gene (reference sequence), GTSNPN is the CDR1 and SVGIG is the CDR2. Sequenced input: PBMCs. Recombination joined TRBV30 with TRBJ2-1, with the D gene uncertain. This receptor was taken from a woman between 50 and 59 years old with colorectal cancer. For the CDR3, the sequence is CAWSVGSNEQFF. The sequenced DNA: TGTGCCTGGAGTGTCGGGTCCAATGAGCAGTTCTTC.